These 17 T cell receptor beta chains originate from one sample sequenced in a study of T cell responses to AZD1222 COVID-19 vaccine. TCRdb's copy holds only in-frame clones and misses some; the assay was immunoSEQ multiplex PCR. The table shows 80,000 to 90,000 clones, with under 95% occurring only once. Sequences were derived from peripheral blood, sampled on day 0 of AZD1222 vaccination. Receptors were obtained from an adult in good health.

The chain employs TRBV7-2 and TRBJ2-7; the match to TRBD1 covers 10 bases. Germline V gives CDR1 SGHTA, CDR2 FQGNSA. Germline trimming cut 5 bases from V and 4 bases from J; bases unmatched to any gene: 11. The length of the CDR3 is 16 residues. The CDR3: CASSTSGTGVLYEQYF. In nucleotides, the CDR3 is TGTGCCAGCAGCACCTCCGGGACAGGGGTGTTGTACGAGCAGTACTTC.

J is TRBJ2-3 and V is TRBV6-4; the match to TRBD2 covers 10 bases. The germline gives CDR1 MRHNA, CDR2 SNTAGT. Trimming removed 3 bases from V and 2 bases from J; junction bases left unmatched: 2. The CDR3 spans 15 residues. The CDR3 region has the DNA TGTGCCAGCAGTGAAGGGACTAGCGCCACAGATACGCAGTATTTT. Translated: CASSEGTSATDTQYF.

The chain has TRBV19 and TRBJ2-1; D is unresolved. This CDR3 spans 15 amino acids. Germline V gene lookup returns CDR1 LNHDA and CDR2 SQIVND (reference sequence). V lost 5 bases and J lost 1, with 12 bases in between. The CDR3 coding sequence is TGTGCCAGTAGTGTCCGACTTACGTCCTACAATGAGCAGTTCTTC. It encodes CASSVRLTSYNEQFF.

The chain is built from TRBV7-9 and TRBJ2-2, with 10 bases that match TRBD2. CDR3 length: 19 residues. The germline V gene encodes CDR1 SEHNR and CDR2 FQNEAQ (reference sequence). V shed 1 base, J shed 3 bases, and the junction held 11 bases outside the gene matches. The CDR3 region is CASSLGLAGVAGHTGELFF. The CDR3, as DNA: TGTGCCAGCAGCTTAGGTCTAGCGGGAGTCGCGGGGCACACCGGGGAGCTGTTTTTT. The full variable domain, its missing parts supplied by reference TRBV7-9 and TRBJ2-2, is DTGVSQNPRHKITKRGQNVTFRCDPISEHNRLYWYRQTLGQGPEFLTYFQNEAQLEKSRLLSDRFSAERPKGSFSTLEIQRTEQGDSAMYLCASSLGLAGVAGHTGELFFGEGSRLTVL.

This clone was counted once. The rearrangement joins TRBV6-1 to TRBJ2-1; D gene unclear. This CDR3 has 16 amino acids. V was clipped by 4 bases and J by 2 bases, with 15 bases between them. Per the germline V gene, CDR1 is MNHNS and CDR2 is SASEGT. The CDR3 is CASSGSGVVTYNEQFF. DNA for the CDR3: TGTGCCAGCAGTGGCTCTGGGGTAGTGACCTACAATGAGCAGTTCTTC.

This clone was counted only a few times. The chain links TRBV18 to TRBJ1-2, with D unresolved. The germline V gene encodes CDR1 KGHSH and CDR2 LQKENI. Trimming cost V 3 bases and J 2 bases, with 10 bases left between them. This CDR3 contains 14 residues. The CDR3 region has the DNA TGTGCCAGCTCACCTGTGGGCCGCAACTATGGCTACACCTTC. Translated: CASSPVGRNYGYTF.

The rearrangement joins TRBV2 to TRBJ2-3; the D gene is possibly TRBD1 (6 bases). Trimming cost V 0 bases and J 6 bases, with 16 bases left between them. Germline V gene data show CDR1 as SNHLY and CDR2 as FYNNEI. The CDR3 covers 16 residues. The CDR3 here is CASSEAPPRQGDTQYF. In DNA form, the CDR3 reads TGTGCCAGCAGTGAAGCGCCCCCCCGCCAGGGGGATACGCAGTATTTT.

This clone was picked up a small number of times. The chain couples TRBV20-1 to TRBJ1-2; D uncertain. CDR3 length equals 10 residues. Trimming shortened V by 6 bases and J by 8 bases, and 10 bases separated the two germline ends. Per the germline V gene, CDR1 is DFQATT and CDR2 is SNEGSKA (reference sequence). CDR3 residues: CSAPYRGYTF. The CDR3 DNA is TGCAGTGCACCGTACCGCGGCTACACCTTC.

The chain recombines TRBV7-9 with TRBJ2-7; 10 positions agree with TRBD1. J gave up 3 bases and V 3 bases, and 2 bases lay outside the gene matches. This CDR3 has 14 residues. Germline lookup yields CDR1 SEHNR and CDR2 FQNEAQ (reference sequence). The CDR3 DNA reads TGTGCCAGCAGCTTCGACAGGGGGCTCTACGAGCAGTACTTC. Its translation is CASSFDRGLYEQYF.

V is TRBV7-3 and J is TRBJ2-1, with 13 nucleotides matching TRBD2. This CDR3 region has 16 residues. Germline assignment: CDR1 SGHTA and CDR2 FQGTGA. The V gene end was trimmed by 4 bases and the J gene end by 7 bases; junction bases not matched to a gene: 7. This CDR3 reads CASSSIVGLAGNEQFF. The CDR3, as DNA: TGTGCCAGCAGCTCCATTGTGGGACTAGCGGGAAATGAGCAGTTCTTC.

V usage is TRBV5-1 and J usage is TRBJ1-1, with 9 nucleotides matching TRBD1. Looked up from germline, CDR1 is SGHRS and CDR2 is YFSETQ. V gave up 8 bases and J gave up 4 bases; unmatched junction bases: 9. The CDR3 sequence is 14 residues long. The DNA for the CDR3 is TGCGCCAGTGCACCCCTGACAGGGGGCACTGAAGCTTTCTTT. It translates to CASAPLTGGTEAFF. Full variable domain (missing parts from reference TRBV5-1 and TRBJ1-1): KAGVTQTPRYLIKTRGQQVTLSCSPISGHRSVSWYQQTPGQGLQFLFEYFSETQRNKGNFPGRFSGRQFSNSRSEMNVSTLELGDSALYLCASAPLTGGTEAFFGQGTRLTVV.

Only a few counts were recorded for this clone. The chain couples TRBV7-9 to TRBJ2-5; D could derive from TRBD1 or TRBD2 (5 bases each). This CDR3 region has 14 residues. V gave up 5 bases and J gave up 5 bases, with 15 bases separating them. Germline CDR1 reads SEHNR; CDR2 reads FQNEAQ (reference sequence). This CDR3 is CASSRAGAVETQYF. CDR3 bases: TGTGCCAGCAGCCGGGCCGGGGCGGTGGAGACCCAGTACTTC.

The CDR3 sequence is CAWSVGGRSPGQFF. The CDR3 DNA reads TGTGCCTGGAGTGTCGGCGGGAGGTCCCCTGGGCAGTTCTTC. The chain links TRBV30 to TRBJ2-1; 8 bases agree with TRBD2. The V gene's germline CDR1 is GTSNPN and CDR2 SVGIG (reference sequence). The CDR3 loop spans 14 amino acids. Trimming removed 0 bases from V and 12 bases from J; junction bases left unmatched: 10.

This chain joins TRBV5-1 and TRBJ2-5; D possibly matches TRBD1 or TRBD2 (5 bases each). Germline V gene data show CDR1 as SGHRS and CDR2 as YFSETQ. The CDR3 has 15 amino acids. V was pared by 3 bases and J by 2 bases, with 14 bases between. The CDR3 here is CASSSGTSPQETQYF. The CDR3 DNA is TGCGCCAGCAGCTCCGGGACCTCACCTCAAGAGACCCAGTACTTC.

The V call is TRBV6-6, the J call TRBJ1-4; D is perhaps TRBD1 (5 bases). The V end was cut by 6 bases, the J end by 6 bases, with 11 bases between. This CDR3 region has 13 residues. CDR1 and CDR2 from the germline V gene are MNHNY and SVGAGI (reference sequence). The chain's CDR3 is CASSLDIDEKLFF. CDR3 nucleotides: TGTGCCAGCAGCTTGGACATCGATGAAAAACTGTTTTTT.

This clone was counted a single time. This sequence joins TRBV24-1 and TRBJ2-4, with TRBD1 matching over 7 bases. Germline V lookup: CDR1 KGHDR, CDR2 SFDVKD. With 3 bases clipped from V and 0 bases from J, the junction kept 4 bases outside the gene matches. This CDR3 is 16 amino acids long. CDR3 sequence: CATSDRTGLAKNIQYF. The CDR3 region has the DNA TGTGCCACCAGTGATCGGACAGGTCTAGCCAAAAACATTCAGTACTTC.

The chain links TRBV18 to TRBJ1-1; 7 nucleotides agree with TRBD1. V gave up 5 bases and J gave up 7 bases; unmatched junction bases: 4. From germline, CDR1 is KGHSH and CDR2 LQKENI. CDR3 length equals 12 residues. CDR3: CASSRQGGEAFF. CDR3 DNA: TGTGCCAGCTCAAGACAGGGAGGTGAAGCTTTCTTT.